This TCR beta chain was sequenced in a study of shared clonotypes between healthy human individuals. Overall study results and limits: Incomplete sequencing of sorted subsets was indicated by rarefaction despite large depth. Measured sharing among donors was expected to vary with sequencing depth.

Germline CDR1 is SNHLY and CDR2 is FYNNEI. V shed 2 bases and J shed 11 bases, with 7 bases lying between them. The length of the CDR3 is 11 residues. The protocol was immunoSEQ multiplex PCR, while the TCRdb copy is restricted to in-frame clones and leaves out a portion. The sample has some 2,400,000 clones, approximately 96% seen once. About this clone: Its specificity is unknown.

Sequences were obtained from naive CD4+ T cells sorted from blood. Documented subset: CD45RA+ positively selected. The receptor's source is a man aged 18 to 35 in good health. The V and J genes are TRBV2 and TRBJ1-5, with a weak D call TRBD1 (5 bases). The CDR3 DNA sequence: TGTGCCAGCAGTGAATGGGGCACCCAGCATTTT. This translates into CASSEWGTQHF.